Below, 22 T cell receptor beta chains from the same sample are listed, as sequenced in a study of T cell changes during pregnancy in multiple sclerosis. Generated by immunoSEQ multiplex PCR, the TCRdb table keeps only in-frame clones and is missing some. The data show tens of thousands of clones, approximately 91% seen once. The specimen was PBMCs (not recorded whether the cells were cultured). These receptors all stem from a female donor with multiple sclerosis, enrolled in a pregnancy study.

This chain links TRBV15 with TRBJ2-7, with no clear D. The ends were cut back, 0 bases at V and 6 bases at J, with 24 bases in the middle. There are 18 residues in the CDR3. Looked up from germline, CDR1 is LNHNV and CDR2 is YYDKDF (reference sequence). In nucleotides, the CDR3 is TGTGCCACCAGCAGAGATTTGGGCGGTGTCAACACGACTTTCGAGCAGTACTTC. This gives the protein CATSRDLGGVNTTFEQYF.

The rearrangement joins TRBV6-5 to TRBJ1-2, with 7 bases identical to TRBD1. This CDR3 is 15 amino acids long. The V gene's germline CDR1 is MNHEY and CDR2 SVGAGI. The J segment lost 4 bases and the V segment lost 7 bases, leaving 12 bases of the junction unmatched. CDR3 in amino acids: CASKPPGQSSYGYTF. DNA of the CDR3: TGTGCCAGCAAACCCCCGGGACAGTCCTCCTATGGCTACACCTTC.

A single count supports this clone. The rearrangement joins TRBV6-5 to TRBJ2-5; the D is unclear. Looked up from germline, CDR1 is MNHEY and CDR2 is SVGAGI. Trimming stripped 2 bases from V and 5 bases from J, with 12 bases between. CDR3 length: 14 residues. Here the CDR3 reads CASSYTRRRETQYF. The CDR3 DNA reads as TGTGCCAGCAGTTACACCAGGCGTAGGGAGACCCAGTACTTC.

The chain recombines TRBV19 with TRBJ2-1; D not resolved. This CDR3 has 14 amino acids. Trimming left V 6 bases short and J 3 bases short, with 12 bases between. The germline CDR1 and CDR2 sequences are LNHDA and SQIVND (reference sequence). CDR3 sequence: CASSLGLVYNEQFF. The CDR3 DNA is TGTGCCAGTAGCCTAGGGCTAGTCTACAATGAGCAGTTCTTC.

V is TRBV6-1 and J is TRBJ1-5; D is perhaps TRBD1 (5 bases). V lost 5 bases to trimming and J lost 4 bases, with 12 bases between them. CDR3 length: 14 residues. Per germline, CDR1 MNHNS and CDR2 SASEGT. Written as DNA, the CDR3 is TGTGCCAGCAGTCCGGGACCCGAAAATCAGCCCCAGCATTTT. This encodes CASSPGPENQPQHF.

This chain links TRBV5-4 with TRBJ2-1, with D perhaps matching TRBD2 (6 bases). Looked up from germline, CDR1 is SGHNT and CDR2 is YYREEE (reference sequence). V was cut by 4 bases and J by 9 bases, with 11 bases left in between. This CDR3 contains 12 residues. The CDR3 reads CASSLLAAEQFF. The CDR3 coding sequence is TGTGCCAGCAGCCTATTAGCGGCTGAGCAGTTCTTC. Variable domain in full (rest from reference TRBV5-4 and TRBJ2-1): ETGVTQSPTHLIKTRGQQVTLRCSSQSGHNTVSWYQQALGQGPQFIFQYYREEENGRGNFPPRFSGLQFPNYSSELNVNALELDDSALYLCASSLLAAEQFFGPGTRLTVL.

The rearrangement links TRBV30 to TRBJ1-5; D remains ambiguous. The CDR3 is 14 amino acids. V dropped 0 bases and J dropped 3 bases, with 9 bases sitting between them. Looked up from germline, CDR1 is GTSNPN and CDR2 is SVGIG (reference sequence). The CDR3 loop is CAWSVNSLNQPQHF. The CDR3 DNA reads TGTGCCTGGAGTGTGAACAGTCTCAATCAGCCCCAGCATTTT.

This CDR3 reads CASSLRTGGAERETQYF. DNA for the CDR3: TGCGCCAGCAGCTTGCGGACAGGGGGCGCGGAAAGAGAGACCCAGTACTTC. J is TRBJ2-5 and V is TRBV5-1; the match to TRBD1 covers 11 bases. The CDR3 has 17 amino acids. Germline V gene sequence: CDR1 SGHRS, CDR2 YFSETQ. Trimming cost V 1 base and J 4 bases; bases outside gene matches: 9.

CDR3 bases: TGTGCCAGCAGTTTATCTCGCGGCCCCGGGGGTTACGAGCAGTACTTC. Its protein product is CASSLSRGPGGYEQYF. The V gene is TRBV27, the J gene TRBJ2-7; the D gene is possibly TRBD2 (6 bases). The CDR3 extends over 16 amino acids. Per germline, CDR1 MNHEY and CDR2 SMNVEV (reference sequence). V gave up 0 bases and J gave up 4 bases, with 16 bases separating them.

V usage is TRBV10-2 and J usage is TRBJ2-6, with TRBD1 as a possible D gene (5 bases). CDR1 is WSHSY and CDR2 is SAAADI in the germline V gene. V dropped 8 bases and J dropped 0 bases, with 17 bases sitting between them. CDR3 size: 17 residues. The DNA of the CDR3 is TGCGCCAGCGGTTCAGGGTTGGAAAGCTCTGGGGCCAACGTCCTGACTTTC. Encoded protein: CASGSGLESSGANVLTF.

The rearrangement joins TRBV6-6 to TRBJ1-5; no clear D. CDR1 is MNHNY and CDR2 is SVGAGI in the germline V gene (reference sequence). With 6 bases removed from V and 0 bases from J, the gap between germline ends came to 9 bases. The CDR3 is made up of 14 amino acids. CDR3 sequence reads: CASSPAYSNQPQHF. The CDR3 DNA sequence: TGTGCCAGCAGCCCCGCTTATAGCAATCAGCCCCAGCATTTT.

DNA of the CDR3: TGTGCCAGCAGTTACAGCCCCGGGACAGACTATGGCTACACCTTC. The encoded protein is CASSYSPGTDYGYTF. This chain joins TRBV6-5 and TRBJ1-2; TRBD1 aligns across 7 bases. Germline values: CDR1 MNHEY, CDR2 SVGAGI. The CDR3 consists of 15 residues. The V segment lost 2 bases and the J segment 3 bases; nucleotides outside the gene matches: 6.

The chain carries TRBV5-6 and TRBJ2-2; a possible D gene is TRBD1 (5 bases). The CDR3 is made up of 14 amino acids. The ends were cut back, 2 bases at V and 3 bases at J, with 8 bases in the middle. CDR1 and CDR2 from the germline V gene are SGHDT and YYEEEE. The CDR3 DNA reads as TGTGCCAGCAGCTTAGGGGCCTACACCGGGGAGCTGTTTTTT. This encodes CASSLGAYTGELFF.

The chain carries TRBV11-1 and TRBJ2-7, with 8 bases that match TRBD1. Germline V gene data show CDR1 as SGHAT and CDR2 as FQDESV (reference sequence). With 5 bases clipped from V and 4 bases from J, the junction kept 7 bases outside the gene matches. CDR3 length equals 14 residues. For the CDR3, the DNA is TGTGCCAGCAGCCTGGGACAGGAAGCTTACGAGCAGTACTTC. Encoded protein: CASSLGQEAYEQYF. Drawing the rest from reference TRBV11-1 and TRBJ2-7, the complete variable domain is EAEVAQSPRYKITEKSQAVAFWCDPISGHATLYWYRQILGQGPELLVQFQDESVVDDSQLPKDRFSAERLKGVDSTLKIQPAELGDSAMYLCASSLGQEAYEQYFGPGTRLTVT.

This rearrangement joins TRBV2 to TRBJ2-2; the D gene could be TRBD1 or TRBD2 (5 bases each). The V end was cut by 7 bases, the J end by 9 bases, with 15 bases between. CDR3 length equals 13 residues. Germline V CDR1 and CDR2: SNHLY, FYNNEI. The CDR3 DNA reads as TGTGCCAGCACCCCGCGAGGGGTTCGGGAGCTGTTTTTT. It is translated as CASTPRGVRELFF.

The chain employs TRBV6-5 and TRBJ2-2; 7 bases fit TRBD2. J gave up 3 bases and V 4 bases, and 5 bases lay outside the gene matches. There are 15 residues in the CDR3. Germline CDR1 MNHEY, CDR2 SVGAGI. CDR3 coding DNA: TGTGCCAGCAGTTCTGCGGGAGTTTACACCGGGGAGCTGTTTTTT. Its protein product is CASSSAGVYTGELFF.

The chain couples TRBV7-2 to TRBJ2-2; TRBD2 aligns across 9 bases. Unmatched junction bases numbered 4, after V lost 1 base and J lost 7 bases. CDR1 is SGHTA, CDR2 FQGNSA, per germline. The CDR3 has 15 amino acids. The CDR3 nucleotides read TGTGCCAGCAGCTTAGTATCGACTAGCGGCGGGGAGCTGTTTTTT. Translated: CASSLVSTSGGELFF.

For the CDR3, the DNA is TGTGCCAGCAGCTTAGCGCAGTACAGCGGCTACGAGCAGTACTTC. As protein: CASSLAQYSGYEQYF. This sequence joins TRBV7-2 and TRBJ2-7, with a weak D call TRBD2 (5 bases). Germline V gene sequence: CDR1 SGHTA, CDR2 FQGNSA. With 0 bases removed from V and 3 bases from J, the gap between germline ends came to 12 bases. The CDR3 runs to 15 residues. Based on the CDR3 plus reference TRBV7-2 and TRBJ2-7, the full variable domain is GAGVSQSPSNKVTEKGKDVELRCDPISGHTALYWYRQSLGQGLEFLIYFQGNSAPDKSGLPSDRFSAERTGGSVSTLTIQRTQQEDSAVYLCASSLAQYSGYEQYFGPGTRLTVT.

The chain couples TRBV7-2 to TRBJ2-7, with 8 bases lining up with TRBD2. The CDR3 is 15 amino acids. The V gene end was trimmed by 5 bases and the J gene end by 3 bases; junction bases not matched to a gene: 9. Germline assignment: CDR1 SGHTA and CDR2 FQGNSA. In DNA form, the CDR3 reads TGTGCCAGCAGCCCTGGACTAGCTAGGGTCTACGAGCAGTACTTC. This encodes CASSPGLARVYEQYF.

The chain couples TRBV28 to TRBJ1-5, with unresolved D. The CDR3 totals 14 residues. Trimming took off 6 bases at V and 6 bases at J, with 15 bases between the two ends. Germline CDR1 reads MDHEN; CDR2 reads SYDVKM. The chain's CDR3 is CASSRTGFGQPQHF. CDR3 nucleotides: TGTGCCAGCAGCCGGACCGGGTTTGGTCAGCCCCAGCATTTT.

The J gene is TRBJ1-5, the V gene TRBV30; D call uncertain. The germline gives CDR1 GTSNPN, CDR2 SVGIG (reference sequence). The germline V and J ends were trimmed by 0 bases and 0 bases, with 3 bases remaining between them. The CDR3 runs to 13 residues. The CDR3 reads CAWSVDSNQPQHF. CDR3 sequence (DNA): TGTGCCTGGAGTGTAGATAGCAATCAGCCCCAGCATTTT.

The CDR3 DNA reads TGTGCCAGCAGCCAAGATGGCAGGACAGTCGACTACCTGGTAGCTTTCTTT. Amino acids: CASSQDGRTVDYLVAFF. The rearrangement joins TRBV4-2 to TRBJ1-1, with D tentatively TRBD1 (6 bases). The CDR3 consists of 17 residues. V dropped 0 bases and J dropped 10 bases, with 24 bases sitting between them. Germline values: CDR1 LGHNA, CDR2 YNFKEQ.